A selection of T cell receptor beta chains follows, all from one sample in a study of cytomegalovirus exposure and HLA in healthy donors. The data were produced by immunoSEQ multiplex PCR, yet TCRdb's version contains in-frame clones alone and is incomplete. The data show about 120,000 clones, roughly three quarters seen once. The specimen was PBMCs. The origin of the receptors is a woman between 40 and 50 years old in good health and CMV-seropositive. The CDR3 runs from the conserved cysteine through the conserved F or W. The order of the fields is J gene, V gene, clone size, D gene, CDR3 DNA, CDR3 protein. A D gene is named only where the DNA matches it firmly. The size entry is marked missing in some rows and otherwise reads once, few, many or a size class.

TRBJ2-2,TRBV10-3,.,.,TGTGCCATCAGGCGACTTATGGGCGGGGAGCTGTTTTTT,CAIRRLMGGELFF
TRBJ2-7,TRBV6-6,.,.,TGTGCCAGCAGCCCCGTGAGAGGCGCCGCCGAGCAGTACTTC,CASSPVRGAAEQYF
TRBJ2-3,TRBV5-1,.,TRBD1,TGCGCCAGCAGCTTGGGGGGACAGGGTGGGGCAGATACGCAGTATTTT,CASSLGGQGGADTQYF
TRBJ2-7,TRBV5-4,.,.,TGTGCCAGCAGCTTGGACAGGGCCGCCTACGAGCAGTACTTC,CASSLDRAAYEQYF
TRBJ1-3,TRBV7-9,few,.,TGTGCCAGCAGCTTACTTTATGGAAACACCATATATTTT,CASSLLYGNTIYF
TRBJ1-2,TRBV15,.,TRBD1,TGTGCCACCAGCGGGGCGGCAGGGGACAGGGTTAGCTATGGCTACACCTTC,CATSGAAGDRVSYGYTF
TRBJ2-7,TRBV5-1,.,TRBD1,TGCGCCAGCAGCTCAACTTCCGGGACAGGGCAATACGAGCAGTACTTC,CASSSTSGTGQYEQYF
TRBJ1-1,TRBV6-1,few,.,TGTGCCAGCAGTCAGGGAAAGGGGACTGAAGCTTTCTTT,CASSQGKGTEAFF
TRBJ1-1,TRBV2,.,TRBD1,TGTGCCAGCCGGTCTGGACAGGGAATGAACACTGAAGCTTTCTTT,CASRSGQGMNTEAFF
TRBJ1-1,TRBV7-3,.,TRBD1,TGTGCCAGCAGCTTGACAGGGAATACTGAAGCTTTCTTT,CASSLTGNTEAFF
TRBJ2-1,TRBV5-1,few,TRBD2,TGCGCCAGCAGACCCGGACTAGCGAGCCCGAATGAGCAGTTCTTC,CASRPGLASPNEQFF
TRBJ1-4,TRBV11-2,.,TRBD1,TGTGCCAGCAGTCCGGACAGGGGGCCTGCTAATGAAAAACTGTTTTTT,CASSPDRGPANEKLFF
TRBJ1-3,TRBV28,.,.,TGTGCCAGCACCCTACGCGGGGGCACCATATATTTT,CASTLRGGTIYF
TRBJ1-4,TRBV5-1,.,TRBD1,TGCGCCAGCAGCGCCCTGACGGGACAGAGTGAAAAACTGTTTTTT,CASSALTGQSEKLFF
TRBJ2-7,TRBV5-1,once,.,TGCGCCAGCAGCACCTCAGGGGTAGGGGACTACGAGCAGTACTTC,CASSTSGVGDYEQYF
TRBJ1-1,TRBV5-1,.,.,TGCGCCAGCAGCCTCGGACAGACGGCTTGGAACACTGAAGCTTTCTTT,CASSLGQTAWNTEAFF
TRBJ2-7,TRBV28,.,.,TGTGCCAGCAGTGCCTCAGCCTACGAGCAGTACTTC,CASSASAYEQYF
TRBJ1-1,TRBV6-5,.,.,TGTGCCAGCAGTTACCGGGGATGGGTGACTGAAGCTTTCTTT,CASSYRGWVTEAFF
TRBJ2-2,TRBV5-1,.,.,TGCGCCAGCAGCTTAACAGGGTATCGGGCCGGGGAGCTGTTTTTT,CASSLTGYRAGELFF
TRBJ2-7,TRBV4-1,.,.,TGCGCCAGCAGCCAAGATGTCTCCGTCGAGAAATACTACGAGCAGTACTTC,CASSQDVSVEKYYEQYF
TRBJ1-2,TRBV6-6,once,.,TGTGCCAGCAGTTACTCGGGGGGGCCGGACTATGGCTACACCTTC,CASSYSGGPDYGYTF
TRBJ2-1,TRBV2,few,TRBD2,TGTGCCAGCAGTTCAAGCGGGGGGGCTTTTGAGCAGTTCTTC,CASSSSGGAFEQFF
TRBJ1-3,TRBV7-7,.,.,TGTGCCAGCAGCTCGGACATCGGAAACACCATATATTTT,CASSSDIGNTIYF
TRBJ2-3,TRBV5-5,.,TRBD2,TGTGCCAGCAGCGGCCGCACTAGCGGGGGCGTAACAGATACGCAGTATTTT,CASSGRTSGGVTDTQYF
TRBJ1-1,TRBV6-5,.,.,TGTGCCAGCAGTTCCACCGGGACACAGAACACTGAAGCTTTCTTT,CASSSTGTQNTEAFF
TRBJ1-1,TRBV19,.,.,TGTGCCAGTAGTATTCTGGGTCGAACAGGGAAAGATCAAGCTTTCTTT,CASSILGRTGKDQAFF
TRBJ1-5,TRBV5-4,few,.,TGTGCCAGCAGCTTTTGGAATCGGACAGATGAACATTTT,CASSFWNRTDEHF
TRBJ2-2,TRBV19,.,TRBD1,TGTGCCAGTAGCCCGGACAGGGGCTCCGGGGAGCTGTTTTTT,CASSPDRGSGELFF
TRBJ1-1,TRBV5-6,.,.,TGTGCCAGCAGCTTGAGCCCGACAGTGAACACTGAAGCTTTCTTT,CASSLSPTVNTEAFF
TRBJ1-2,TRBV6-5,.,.,TGTGCCAGCAGTTACTCGCAGGGTGATGGCTACACCTTC,CASSYSQGDGYTF
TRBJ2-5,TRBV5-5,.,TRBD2,TGTGCCAGCAGTCGTCGGGGGGGTGCCGGCCAAGAGACCCAGTACTTC,CASSRRGGAGQETQYF
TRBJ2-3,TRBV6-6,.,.,TGTGCCAGCAGTGACAGGCACAGCACAGATACGCAGTATTTT,CASSDRHSTDTQYF
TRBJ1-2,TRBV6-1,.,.,TGTGCCAGCAGGACAAACTATGGCTACACCTTC,CASRTNYGYTF
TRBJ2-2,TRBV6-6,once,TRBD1,TGTGCCAGCAGTGCAACGGGACAGCAGAACACCGGGGAGCTGTTTTTT,CASSATGQQNTGELFF
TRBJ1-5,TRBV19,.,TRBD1,TGTGCCAGTAGTATAAGATCAAGGGGGACAGGGGGCGGTCAGCCCCAGCATTTT,CASSIRSRGTGGGQPQHF
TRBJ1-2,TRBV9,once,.,TGTGCCAGCAGCGTAGAGGGGGACTACACCTTC,CASSVEGDYTF
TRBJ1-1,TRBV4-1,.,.,TGCGCCAGCAGGATCATAGGAGCGAACACTGAAGCTTTCTTT,CASRIIGANTEAFF
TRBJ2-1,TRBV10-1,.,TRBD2,TGCGCCAGCAGTGGGGGACTAGCGGGGTACAATGAGCAGTTCTTC,CASSGGLAGYNEQFF
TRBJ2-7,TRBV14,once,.,TGTGCCAGCAGCCAAGGGGTGATGAGGCGGGGCGAGCAGTACTTC,CASSQGVMRRGEQYF
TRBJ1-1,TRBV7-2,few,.,TGTGCCAGCAGCTTAGAGGCAGGGCGAGGCACTGAAGCTTTCTTT,CASSLEAGRGTEAFF
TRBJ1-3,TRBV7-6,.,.,TGTGCCAGCAGCTCCTACGCACGGGGAGGAAACACCATATATTTT,CASSSYARGGNTIYF
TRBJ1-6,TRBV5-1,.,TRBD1,TGCGCCAGCAGCTTAGAATCCCCGGGACAGTCGACCCTCCACTTT,CASSLESPGQSTLHF
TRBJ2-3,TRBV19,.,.,TGTGCCAGTAGTGCCGACTCGATCGCCACAGATACGCAGTATTTT,CASSADSIATDTQYF
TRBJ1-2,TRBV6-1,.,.,TGTGCCACCATTACCCGGGTGGCCTATGGCTACACCTTC,CATITRVAYGYTF
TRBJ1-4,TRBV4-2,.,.,TGTGCCAGCAGCCCAAGTCAAGGACAGAAAGAAAAACTGTTTTTT,CASSPSQGQKEKLFF
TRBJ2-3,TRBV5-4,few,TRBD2,TGTGCCAGCAGCTTGCGAAGCGGGGGGCCGTCAGATACGCAGTATTTT,CASSLRSGGPSDTQYF
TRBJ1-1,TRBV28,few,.,TGTGCCAGCAGTTTACTAAGGGGGAACACTGAAGCTTTCTTT,CASSLLRGNTEAFF